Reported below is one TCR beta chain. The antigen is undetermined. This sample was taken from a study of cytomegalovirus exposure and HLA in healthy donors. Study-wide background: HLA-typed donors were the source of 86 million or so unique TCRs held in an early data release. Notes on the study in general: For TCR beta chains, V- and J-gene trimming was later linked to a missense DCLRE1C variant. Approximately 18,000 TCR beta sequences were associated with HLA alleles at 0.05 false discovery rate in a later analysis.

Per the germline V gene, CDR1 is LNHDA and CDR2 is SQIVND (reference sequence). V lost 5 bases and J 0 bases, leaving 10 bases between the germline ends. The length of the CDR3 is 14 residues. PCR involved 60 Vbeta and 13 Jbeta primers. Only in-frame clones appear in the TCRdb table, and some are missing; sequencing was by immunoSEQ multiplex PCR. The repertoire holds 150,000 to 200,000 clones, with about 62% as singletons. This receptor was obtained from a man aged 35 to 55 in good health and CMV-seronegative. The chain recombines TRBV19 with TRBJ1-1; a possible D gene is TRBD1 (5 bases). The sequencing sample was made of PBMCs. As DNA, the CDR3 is TGTGCCAGTAGTTTTAGGGGTATGAACACTGAAGCTTTCTTT. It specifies CASSFRGMNTEAFF. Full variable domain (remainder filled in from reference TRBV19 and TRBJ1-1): DGGITQSPKYLFRKEGQNVTLSCEQNLNHDAMYWYRQDPGQGLRLIYYSQIVNDFQKGDIAEGYSVSREKKESFPLTVTSAQKNPTAFYLCASSFRGMNTEAFFGQGTRLTVV.